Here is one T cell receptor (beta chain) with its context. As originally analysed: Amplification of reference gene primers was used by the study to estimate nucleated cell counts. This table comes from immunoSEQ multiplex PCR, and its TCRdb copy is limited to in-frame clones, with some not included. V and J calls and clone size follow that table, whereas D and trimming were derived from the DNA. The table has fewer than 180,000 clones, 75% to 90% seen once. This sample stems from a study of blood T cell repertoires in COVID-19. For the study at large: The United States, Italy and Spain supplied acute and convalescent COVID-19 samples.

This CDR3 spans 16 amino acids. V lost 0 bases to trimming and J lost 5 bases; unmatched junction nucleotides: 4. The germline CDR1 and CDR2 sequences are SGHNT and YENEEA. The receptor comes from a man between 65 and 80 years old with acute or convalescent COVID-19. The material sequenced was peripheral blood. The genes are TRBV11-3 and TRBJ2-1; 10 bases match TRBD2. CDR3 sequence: CASSLDPSGSHNEQFF. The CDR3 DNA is TGTGCCAGCAGCTTAGATCCTAGCGGGAGCCACAATGAGCAGTTCTTC.